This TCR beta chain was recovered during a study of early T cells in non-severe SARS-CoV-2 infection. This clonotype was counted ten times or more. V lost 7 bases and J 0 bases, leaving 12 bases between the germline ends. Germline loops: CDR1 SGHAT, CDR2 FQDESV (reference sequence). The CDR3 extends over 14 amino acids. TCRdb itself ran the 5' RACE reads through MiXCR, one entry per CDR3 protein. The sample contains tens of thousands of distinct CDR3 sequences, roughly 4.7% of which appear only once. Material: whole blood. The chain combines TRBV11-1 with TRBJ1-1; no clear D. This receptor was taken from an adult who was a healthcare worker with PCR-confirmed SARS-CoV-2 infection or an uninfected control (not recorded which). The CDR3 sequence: CASNGKTLNTEAFF. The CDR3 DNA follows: TGTGCCAGCAACGGAAAGACCTTGAACACTGAAGCTTTCTTT.